This TCR beta chain stems from a study of blood T cell repertoires in COVID-19 (dated by TCRdb to about 2020). The study in broad terms: The collaborator samples originated in the United States, Italy and Spain and spanned the acute and convalescent phases of COVID-19. Where available, HLA class I and class II types were taken from metadata supplied by the sample provider and were not determined by assay-based typing. Samples came from the ongoing ImmuneRACE study (first 160 participants) plus 1,254 subjects from 6 global collaborators. A de-identified subject ID, COVID-19 status, age in years and sex were almost always included in the sample metadata. Deeply sampled blood TCRbeta repertoires from subjects exposed to, actively infected with, or recovered from COVID-19 were included in the dataset. The prospective study material was composed of cDNA or gDNA derived from T cells, B-cell-depleted T cells, or PBMCs. The repertoires were released in a freely available public database intended as a resource for research on the immune response to SARS-CoV-2. Results the study describes overall, beyond this receptor: How much clinical and demographic metadata was included differed by source and by participant, and the metadata was provided uncurated.

TCRbeta CDR3 regions were amplified from genomic DNA by means of the immunoSEQ Assay, a bias-controlled multiplex PCR. Per the source publication's procedure: The number of nucleated cells in each sample was estimated from the amplification of reference gene primers within the assay. To quantify the absolute abundance of each unique TCRbeta CDR3 rearrangement, sequence reads were collapsed and filtered. Productive Simpson clonality was computed per sample as the square root of Simpson's diversity index over productive rearrangements. The table was pulled from immuneACCESS by TCRdb, which kept in-frame rearrangements only. Such tables lose some clones; where checked, under half of the loss comes from unresolved V genes, and the rest has no known cause. That table gives V, J and clone size, and the DNA gave D and trimming. The sample table lists about 130,000 clones, around 86% of them with a count of one. The ten largest clones add up to roughly 5.4% of the sample.

In the case of this clone: This clone's antigen is unknown. Base quality data are lacking; no much larger clone is found one base away.

Collaborating institutions collected whole blood in K2EDTA tubes following their own protocols. Collaborator samples were shipped for TCRbeta analysis as frozen whole blood, isolated PBMCs, or DNA extracted from either sample type. The CDR3 goes from the cysteine to the phenylalanine over 10 residues. Kept here is only the CDR3 DNA, which spans 30 bases and is read in frame from base 1. The junction carries 9 bases between V and J, which are trimmed by 5 bases and 10 bases respectively. The germline V gene (reference sequence) sets CDR1 to GTSNPN and CDR2 to SVGIG. Specimen: peripheral blood. This receptor was identified in a human donor in a cohort sampled during active COVID-19. Recombination linked TRBV30 to TRBJ2-1, and TRBD2 may be the D gene, going by 5 matching bases. The CDR3 has the sequence CAWGLGEQFF. The nucleotides are TGTGCCTGGGGACTCGGGGAGCAGTTCTTC.